This entry concerns a single T cell receptor (beta chain). Germline V gives CDR1 ENHRY, CDR2 SYGVKD. CDR3 size: 16 residues. Trimming at V came to 8 bases and at J to 6 bases, leaving 8 bases not matched to a gene. This entry comes from a study of blood T cell repertoires in COVID-19. Measured with immunoSEQ multiplex PCR; TCRdb has only the in-frame clones, and not every one. The sample records 130,000 to 150,000 clones, roughly four fifths being singletons. V and J are TRBV10-3 and TRBJ2-1; 15 nucleotides agree with TRBD2. The sample consisted of peripheral blood. This TCR was sampled from a human donor with acute or convalescent COVID-19. The donor label of this sample is uncertain. The CDR3 bases are TGTGCCATCGGAGGACTAGCGGGGGGGCCGGTCAATGAGCAGTTCTTC. This encodes CAIGGLAGGPVNEQFF.